Shown below are 24 T cell receptor beta chains from a single sample sequenced in a study of blood T cell repertoires in COVID-19. Here immunoSEQ multiplex PCR was the method, and the copy in TCRdb shows in-frame clones only, minus some. The repertoire holds tens of thousands of clones, with over 80% as singletons. Sequencing was carried out using peripheral blood. The source is a man aged 55-75 years with acute or convalescent COVID-19.

This chain joins TRBV15 and TRBJ2-3; D may be TRBD2 (6 bases). Germline CDR1 LNHNV, CDR2 YYDKDF (reference sequence). This CDR3 has 14 amino acids. Between the trimmed V and J ends, which lost 0 bases and 9 bases, there was a span of 13 bases. CDR3 nucleotides: TGTGCCACCAGCAGAGATTTCGGCGGGGCCACGCAGTATTTT. This sequence encodes CATSRDFGGATQYF. Full variable domain (outside the CDR3, taken from reference TRBV15 and TRBJ2-3): DAMVIQNPRYQVTQFGKPVTLSCSQTLNHNVMYWYQQKSSQAPKLLFHYYDKDFNNEADTPDNFQSRRPNTSFCFLDIRSPGLGDTAMYLCATSRDFGGATQYFGPGTRLTVL.

CDR3 in amino acids: CASSLRGRAEYEQYF. The CDR3, as DNA: TGTGCCAGCAGCCTCCGGGGGAGGGCCGAGTACGAGCAGTACTTC. The chain couples TRBV5-4 to TRBJ2-7; TRBD2 aligns across 7 bases. CDR1 is SGHNT and CDR2 is YYREEE in the germline V gene (reference sequence). The CDR3 spans 15 residues. V shed 4 bases, J shed 4 bases, and the junction held 11 bases outside the gene matches.

The V gene is TRBV3-1 (or the pseudogene TRBV3-2), the J gene TRBJ2-1; TRBD2 matches at 14 bases. CDR1 and CDR2 from the germline V gene are LGHDT and YNNKEL (reference sequence). V lost 4 bases to trimming and J lost 7 bases; unmatched junction nucleotides: 12. The CDR3 covers 18 residues. CDR3 DNA: TGTGCCAGCAGCCGAGGGACTAGCGGGAGTGGTTCTGCGAATGAGCAGTTCTTC. It yields the protein CASSRGTSGSGSANEQFF.

This rearrangement joins TRBV5-6 to TRBJ1-5; a possible D gene is TRBD1 (5 bases). CDR3 size: 15 residues. Trimming shortened V by 5 bases and J by 7 bases, and 19 bases separated the two germline ends. Germline values: CDR1 SGHDT, CDR2 YYEEEE. CDR3 sequence: CASSGSGLGAQPQHF. In DNA form, the CDR3 reads TGTGCCAGCAGTGGCTCAGGGTTAGGAGCGCAGCCCCAGCATTTT.

This clone turned up a few times. This rearrangement joins TRBV10-3 to TRBJ1-4; 7 bases line up with TRBD1. CDR1 is ENHRY and CDR2 is SYGVKD in the germline V gene. Germline trimming cut 6 bases from V and 5 bases from J; bases unmatched to any gene: 6. CDR3 length equals 14 residues. The CDR3 loop reads CAIRGDSDNEKLFF. The CDR3, as DNA: TGTGCCATCAGGGGGGACAGTGACAATGAAAAACTGTTTTTT.

In its sample, this clone was seen once. V gene TRBV4-1 combines with J gene TRBJ1-6; D unclear. V gave up 0 bases and J gave up 10 bases, with 13 bases separating them. CDR3 size: 15 residues. Germline V gene data show CDR1 as MGHRA and CDR2 as YSYEKL. The CDR3 region is CASSQDRGSESPLHF. CDR3 nucleotides: TGCGCCAGCAGCCAAGATAGAGGGTCCGAATCACCCCTCCACTTT.

The rearrangement joins TRBV7-2 to TRBJ2-3, with TRBD2 identical over 8 bases. The CDR3 is made up of 17 amino acids. After removal of 0 bases from V and 2 bases from J, the junction contained 7 bases not matched to a gene. Germline V gene sequence: CDR1 SGHTA, CDR2 FQGNSA. The CDR3 loop reads CASSLAGTSGFTDTQYF. CDR3 in DNA: TGTGCCAGCAGCTTAGCTGGGACTAGTGGATTCACAGATACGCAGTATTTT.

This chain links TRBV4-1 with TRBJ1-5; 10 bases are shared with TRBD1. The CDR3 runs 16 residues. The junction had 3 bases not matched to a gene; V was cut back by 2 bases and J by 2 bases. Looked up from germline, CDR1 is MGHRA and CDR2 is YSYEKL. DNA of the CDR3: TGCGCCAGCAGCCAACGGACAGGGGGGGGCAATCAGCCCCAGCATTTT. Protein sequence: CASSQRTGGGNQPQHF.

The chain uses TRBV10-3 and TRBJ1-2; TRBD1 matches 7 bases. CDR3 length: 13 amino acids. The V gene's germline CDR1 is ENHRY and CDR2 SYGVKD. V was pared by 8 bases and J by 8 bases, with 11 bases of the junction left unmatched. CDR3 protein: CAIREQGEEGYTF. CDR3 bases: TGTGCCATCCGAGAGCAGGGGGAGGAAGGCTACACCTTC.

The V call is TRBV19, the J call TRBJ2-7; 8 bases align to TRBD1. Trimming removed 5 bases from V and 3 bases from J; junction bases left unmatched: 9. The CDR3 loop spans 15 amino acids. From germline, CDR1 is LNHDA and CDR2 SQIVND (reference sequence). CDR3 protein: CASSPRTGLLYEQYF. The CDR3 DNA reads TGTGCCAGTAGTCCACGGACAGGGCTCCTCTACGAGCAGTACTTC.

DNA for the CDR3: TGTGCCACCAGCAGAGATAACAGGGGGAACACTGAAGCTTTCTTT. Its protein product is CATSRDNRGNTEAFF. V gene TRBV15 combines with J gene TRBJ1-1; 7 bases line up with TRBD1. Per the germline V gene, CDR1 is LNHNV and CDR2 is YYDKDF (reference sequence). CDR3 length: 15 residues. Trimming removed 0 bases from V and 1 base from J; junction bases left unmatched: 2.

J is TRBJ1-1 and V is TRBV7-9; no firm D call. CDR1 SEHNR and CDR2 FQNEAQ come from the germline V gene (reference sequence). The CDR3 is 12 amino acids. V was shortened by 6 bases and J by 12 bases, with 17 bases between the two germline ends. The CDR3 bases are TGTGCCAGCAGTCCCTCCGGGGAGAAAACTTTCTTT. It codes for CASSPSGEKTFF.

This chain joins TRBV14 and TRBJ2-3; 9 bases fit TRBD1. Per germline, CDR1 SGHDN and CDR2 FVKESK. The CDR3 runs 16 residues. After removal of 1 base from V and 5 bases from J, the junction contained 7 bases not matched to a gene. The DNA of the CDR3 is TGTGCCAGCAGCCAAGGGACGGGACAGGGCAGAGATACGCAGTATTTT. It encodes CASSQGTGQGRDTQYF.

This clone was picked up one time. The V call is TRBV6-5, the J call TRBJ2-2, with TRBD2 identical over 12 bases. The CDR3 contains 15 residues. From germline, CDR1 is MNHEY and CDR2 SVGAGI. Losses at the gene ends were 4 bases for V and 6 bases for J; bases not matched to a gene: 3. In DNA form, the CDR3 reads TGTGCCAGCAGTTCGCGACTAGCGGGAGCCGGGGAGCTGTTTTTT. Translating it yields CASSSRLAGAGELFF.

This clone was seen once. V gene TRBV6-6 combines with J gene TRBJ2-7; D perhaps matches TRBD1 (6 bases). This CDR3 is built from 14 residues. CDR1 MNHNY and CDR2 SVGAGI come from the germline V gene (reference sequence). The V and J ends lost 5 bases and 1 base respectively, with 12 bases between them. The CDR3 DNA reads as TGTGCCAGCAGTCGGCAAGACAGGTCCTACGAGCAGTACTTC. Protein product: CASSRQDRSYEQYF.

V is TRBV7-2 and J is TRBJ1-6; D might be TRBD1 (6 bases). Deletions cut 5 bases from V and 5 bases from J, with 13 bases between. The CDR3 is 15 residues long. Germline CDR1 is SGHTA and CDR2 is FQGNSA. The CDR3 DNA follows: TGTGCCAGCAGCCAAGGACCAGGGGATAATTCACCCCTCCACTTT. Amino acid sequence: CASSQGPGDNSPLHF.

The chain carries TRBV15 and TRBJ2-2; 10 bases are a match to TRBD1. V shed 5 bases, J shed 8 bases, and the junction held 11 bases outside the gene matches. This CDR3 contains 16 residues. Germline V gene data show CDR1 as LNHNV and CDR2 as YYDKDF (reference sequence). DNA of the CDR3: TGTGCCACCAGCGTTGGTGGGACAGGGGACTTGGGGGAGCTGTTTTTT. Translating it yields CATSVGGTGDLGELFF.

The CDR3 here is CASSQDTVDSPLHF. For the CDR3, the DNA is TGTGCCAGCAGCCAAGACACCGTGGATTCACCCCTCCACTTT. J is TRBJ1-6 and V is TRBV11-3; D is unclear. The V gene lost 5 bases and the J gene lost 8 bases, with 13 bases spanning the gap. The CDR3 runs to 14 residues. From germline, CDR1 is SGHNT and CDR2 YENEEA.

The rearrangement joins TRBV29-1 to TRBJ1-3; D is undetermined. Germline values: CDR1 SQVTM, CDR2 ANQGSEA. The CDR3 sequence is 12 residues long. Trimming left V 7 bases short and J 0 bases short, with 7 bases between. The CDR3 is CSARSSGNTIYF. CDR3 coding DNA: TGCAGCGCCCGTAGCTCTGGAAACACCATATATTTT.

The J gene is TRBJ2-1, the V gene TRBV18; the D is unclear. The germline V and J ends were trimmed by 0 bases and 0 bases, with 9 bases remaining between them. Germline lookup yields CDR1 KGHSH and CDR2 LQKENI. The CDR3 totals 16 residues. In DNA, the CDR3 is TGTGCCAGCTCACCACCGGTCTCTAGCTCCTACAATGAGCAGTTCTTC. Translated, it gives CASSPPVSSSYNEQFF.

The chain is built from TRBV14 and TRBJ1-2; tentatively, D is TRBD1 (5 bases). The V end lost 0 bases, the J end lost 5 bases, and 10 bases lay between the germline ends. Germline V CDR1 and CDR2: SGHDN, FVKESK. The CDR3 sequence is 14 residues long. CDR3 coding DNA: TGTGCCAGCAGCCAAGAGCTCCAGGGTTATGGCTACACCTTC. Translated, it gives CASSQELQGYGYTF. The whole variable domain, filled in from reference TRBV14 and TRBJ1-2, reads EAGVTQFPSHSVIEKGQTVTLRCDPISGHDNLYWYRRVMGKEIKFLLHFVKESKQDESGMPNNRFLAERTGGTYSTLKVQPAELEDSGVYFCASSQELQGYGYTFGSGTRLTVV.

The chain uses TRBV6-5 and TRBJ1-2, with D unclear. V shed 0 bases and J shed 0 bases, with 5 bases lying between them. CDR3 length: 14 amino acids. Germline loops: CDR1 MNHEY, CDR2 SVGAGI. The CDR3: CASSYSSANYGYTF. The CDR3 coding sequence is TGTGCCAGCAGTTACTCGTCCGCTAACTATGGCTACACCTTC.

This chain links TRBV18 with TRBJ1-1, with unresolved D. The V gene's germline CDR1 is KGHSH and CDR2 LQKENI. Trimming stripped 3 bases from V and 8 bases from J, with 7 bases between. The CDR3 length is 11 residues. CDR3 amino acids: CASSPGREAFF. The DNA for the CDR3 is TGTGCCAGCTCACCGGGGAGAGAAGCTTTCTTT.

The chain is built from TRBV6-4 and TRBJ2-1; maybe TRBD2 (5 bases). V was pared by 3 bases and J by 6 bases, with 9 bases between. The V gene's germline CDR1 is MRHNA and CDR2 SNTAGT. The CDR3 consists of 13 residues. In DNA, the CDR3 is TGTGCCAGCAGTGAGAGGGAGTTCAATGAGCAGTTCTTC. Residues: CASSEREFNEQFF.